These 25 T cell receptor beta chains originate from one sample sequenced in a study of sequential checkpoint blockade in melanoma. Treatment indicated: randomized to nivolumab then ipilimumab (arm A) or the reverse (arm B). The method was immunoSEQ multiplex PCR; TCRdb's version includes in-frame clones alone and lacks a portion of them. The table includes more than 5,000 clones, 26% detected once. The specimen comprised tumor tissue (inferred from file names), sampled from a patient given nivolumab and ipilimumab in sequence. The receptor source for this set is a human donor with melanoma.

The chain combines TRBV9 with TRBJ2-1; TRBD2 matches 11 bases. Germline V gene sequence: CDR1 SGDLS, CDR2 YYNGEE. CDR3 length: 19 amino acids. With 1 base clipped from V and 5 bases from J, the junction kept 14 bases outside the gene matches. CDR3 sequence: CASSVTVAIAGGGDNEQFF. As DNA, the CDR3 is TGTGCCAGCAGCGTAACCGTGGCGATAGCGGGAGGGGGTGACAATGAGCAGTTCTTC.

This clone showed up many times. The chain joins TRBV11-3 to TRBJ2-4; TRBD1 is a possible D gene (6 bases). The V and J ends lost 5 bases and 5 bases respectively, with 13 bases between them. The CDR3 loop spans 14 amino acids. Germline V gene lookup returns CDR1 SGHNT and CDR2 YENEEA. The DNA of the CDR3 is TGTGCCAGCAGCCCCCGGTGGGGGCAAAACATTCAGTACTTC. It codes for CASSPRWGQNIQYF. The full variable domain, completed using reference TRBV11-3 and TRBJ2-4, is EAGVVQSPRYKIIEKKQPVAFWCNPISGHNTLYWYLQNLGQGPELLIRYENEEAVDDSQLPKDRFSAERLKGVDSTLKIQPAELGDSAVYLCASSPRWGQNIQYFGAGTRLSVL.

The gene calls are TRBV28 and TRBJ2-3; D may be TRBD2 (5 bases). The V gene lost 6 bases and the J gene lost 0 bases, with 10 bases spanning the gap. The CDR3 has 14 residues. Germline lookup yields CDR1 MDHEN and CDR2 SYDVKM. DNA of the CDR3: TGTGCCAGCAGAGCGGATCCTAGCACAGATACGCAGTATTTT. It encodes CASRADPSTDTQYF.

The gene calls are TRBV19 and TRBJ1-3; D uncertain. The V end was cut by 0 bases, the J end by 4 bases, with 13 bases between. The V gene's germline CDR1 is LNHDA and CDR2 SQIVND (reference sequence). The CDR3 contains 16 residues. The CDR3 loop is CASSIDLGGYGNTIYF. Here the CDR3 DNA reads TGTGCCAGTAGTATAGATCTGGGCGGTTACGGAAACACCATATATTTT.

This clone was seen a handful of times. The chain recombines TRBV10-3 with TRBJ2-5, with 12 positions matching TRBD1. The CDR3 length is 16 residues. The junction had 5 bases not matched to a gene; V was cut back by 2 bases and J by 4 bases. CDR1 is ENHRY and CDR2 is SYGVKD in the germline V gene. CDR3: CAISERGQGASETQYF. CDR3 DNA sequence: TGTGCCATCAGTGAGCGGGGACAGGGGGCATCAGAGACCCAGTACTTC.

This chain uses TRBV18 with TRBJ2-3; TRBD1 or TRBD2 may be the D gene (5 bases each). Germline CDR1 KGHSH, CDR2 LQKENI. The CDR3 runs to 14 residues. The V end was cut by 0 bases, the J end by 1 base, with 5 bases between. In nucleotides, the CDR3 is TGTGCCAGCTCACCACCGGGGGGCACAGATACGCAGTATTTT. This gives the protein CASSPPGGTDTQYF.

This clone has ten or more counts. V usage is TRBV11-3 and J usage is TRBJ2-5; 7 bases are shared with TRBD1. This CDR3 region has 16 residues. CDR1 and CDR2 from the germline V gene are SGHNT and YENEEA. J gave up 0 bases and V 5 bases, and 9 bases lay outside the gene matches. The CDR3 here is CASSPGQAPYQETQYF. For the CDR3, the DNA is TGTGCCAGCAGCCCAGGACAGGCCCCGTACCAAGAGACCCAGTACTTC.

This clone came up a few times. CDR3 residues: CASSALRSDNEKLFF. Here the CDR3 DNA reads TGTGCCAGCAGCGCCCTGAGGTCTGATAATGAAAAACTGTTTTTT. This chain uses TRBV9 with TRBJ1-4, with D unclear. From germline, CDR1 is SGDLS and CDR2 YYNGEE. Trimming took off 3 bases at V and 4 bases at J, with 13 bases between the two ends. The CDR3 totals 15 residues.

This clone was counted a few times. J is TRBJ1-2 and V is TRBV28; 9 bases are a match to TRBD1. Trimming removed 3 bases from V and 4 bases from J; junction bases left unmatched: 6. In germline, CDR1 is MDHEN, CDR2 SYDVKM. CDR3 length equals 15 residues. CDR3 region: CASSFWTGEAYGYTF. DNA for the CDR3: TGTGCCAGCAGTTTCTGGACAGGGGAGGCCTATGGCTACACCTTC.

The rearrangement joins TRBV25-1 to TRBJ1-5; 7 bases align to TRBD1. V shed 6 bases, J shed 9 bases, and the junction held 5 bases outside the gene matches. The CDR3 totals 12 residues. Germline values: CDR1 MGHDK, CDR2 SYGVNS. The CDR3: CASSLAGGPQHF. CDR3 in DNA: TGTGCCAGCAGCCTCGCAGGGGGGCCCCAGCATTTT.

This chain uses TRBV19 with TRBJ2-5, with 14 bases aligning to TRBD2. The CDR3 totals 15 residues. V was clipped by 5 bases and J by 5 bases; unmatched bases: 4. From germline, CDR1 is LNHDA and CDR2 SQIVND (reference sequence). CDR3 bases: TGTGCCAGTAGTTCTGGGACTAGCGGGAGTGAGACCCAGTACTTC. Encoded protein: CASSSGTSGSETQYF. Full variable domain (rest looked up from reference TRBV19 and TRBJ2-5): DGGITQSPKYLFRKEGQNVTLSCEQNLNHDAMYWYRQDPGQGLRLIYYSQIVNDFQKGDIAEGYSVSREKKESFPLTVTSAQKNPTAFYLCASSSGTSGSETQYFGPGTRLLVL.

CDR3 residues: CASSYPGTAQETQYF. CDR3 DNA: TGTGCCAGCAGTTACCCAGGGACAGCCCAAGAGACCCAGTACTTC. The rearrangement uses TRBV6-8 and TRBJ2-5; 7 bases match TRBD1. The length of the CDR3 is 15 residues. Germline assignment: CDR1 MNHGY and CDR2 SAAAGT. The J segment lost 1 base and the V segment lost 2 bases, leaving 4 bases of the junction unmatched.

Only a few counts were recorded for this clone. The genes are TRBV30 and TRBJ1-4, with 8 bases lining up with TRBD1. The length of the CDR3 is 13 residues. Germline trimming cut 4 bases from V and 5 bases from J; bases unmatched to any gene: 3. Germline values: CDR1 GTSNPN, CDR2 SVGIG (reference sequence). The CDR3 DNA follows: TGTGCCTGGAACCGGGACAGGAATGAAAAACTGTTTTTT. It yields the protein CAWNRDRNEKLFF.

This clone was picked up many times. This chain links TRBV7-6 with TRBJ2-5; D ambiguous. V was cut by 2 bases and J by 1 base, with 11 bases left in between. The CDR3 contains 15 residues. Germline CDR1 SGHVS, CDR2 FNYEAQ. For the CDR3, the DNA is TGTGCCAGCAGCTTAACTACGGGTTCCCAAGAGACCCAGTACTTC. Its protein product is CASSLTTGSQETQYF.

This clone was counted between two and nine times. The chain combines TRBV6-8 with TRBJ2-1; D unclear. Trimming pared 7 bases from V and 0 bases from J, leaving 13 bases between. The CDR3 has 15 residues. Looked up from germline, CDR1 is MNHGY and CDR2 is SAAAGT. CDR3 region: CASMGARSSYNEQFF. The CDR3 nucleotides read TGTGCCAGCATGGGTGCCCGGAGCTCCTACAATGAGCAGTTCTTC.

Concerning this clone itself: The junction does not match germline at one end; this may be a read error. V usage is TRBV6-8 and J usage is TRBJ2-7, with TRBD2 as a possible D gene (6 bases). This CDR3 is built from 17 residues. In germline, CDR1 is MNHGY, CDR2 SAAAGT. The CDR3 loop reads CASSDSSGTSRISEQYF. The CDR3 bases are TGTGCCAGCAGTGACTCGAGTGGGACTTCCCGAATCTCCGAGCAGTACTTC.

This clone turned up a few times. The chain links TRBV15 to TRBJ2-1; 9 positions match TRBD2. With V trimmed by 5 bases and J by 0 bases, 5 bases remained unmatched. CDR1 and CDR2 from the germline V gene are LNHNV and YYDKDF (reference sequence). The CDR3 has 16 amino acids. CDR3 amino acids: CATSSSGISSYNEQFF. CDR3 nucleotide sequence: TGTGCCACCAGCTCTAGCGGGATTAGCTCCTACAATGAGCAGTTCTTC.

The V gene is TRBV30, the J gene TRBJ2-1, with TRBD2 identical over 13 bases. With V trimmed by 1 base and J by 0 bases, 12 bases remained unmatched. Germline V gene sequence: CDR1 GTSNPN, CDR2 SVGIG (reference sequence). The CDR3 runs to 20 residues. The CDR3 nucleotides read TGTGCCTGGAGTGACCCTGGACTAGCGGGAGACTTAAGCTCCTACAATGAGCAGTTCTTC. It codes for CAWSDPGLAGDLSSYNEQFF.

This clone was seen a few times. The gene calls are TRBV9 and TRBJ1-4, with D possibly being TRBD1 (6 bases). V gave up 1 base and J gave up 12 bases, with 13 bases separating them. Per germline, CDR1 SGDLS and CDR2 YYNGEE. CDR3 length equals 13 residues. For the CDR3, the DNA is TGTGCCAGCAGCGTACAGGGGTACGGGGAACTGTTTTTT. As protein: CASSVQGYGELFF.

The CDR3 sequence is CASSPPEGGYGYTF. The CDR3 DNA sequence: TGTGCCAGCTCACCACCGGAAGGAGGGTATGGCTACACCTTC. The chain uses TRBV18 and TRBJ1-2; D uncertain. V was cut by 0 bases and J by 5 bases, with 10 bases left in between. CDR1 and CDR2 (germline): KGHSH, LQKENI. The CDR3 totals 14 residues.

This sequence joins TRBV14 and TRBJ2-7, with a weak D call TRBD2 (6 bases). The germline CDR1 and CDR2 sequences are SGHDN and FVKESK. V was pared by 0 bases and J by 0 bases, with 9 bases between. This CDR3 has 15 residues. The CDR3 DNA reads TGTGCCAGCAGCCAAGAGTCGGGGGTCTCCTACGAGCAGTACTTC. Encoded protein: CASSQESGVSYEQYF.

The V and J genes are TRBV28 and TRBJ1-2, with 11 nucleotides matching TRBD1. The CDR3 has 16 residues. J was trimmed by 3 bases and V by 6 bases; bases with no gene match: 9. In germline, CDR1 is MDHEN, CDR2 SYDVKM. CDR3 DNA: TGTGCCAGCAGAGGACAGGGGGCTGAATTCTACTATGGCTACACCTTC. Translation gives CASRGQGAEFYYGYTF.

In its sample, this clone was seen many times. CDR3 coding DNA: TGTGCCAGCTCCCGGACAGGGCGCATTTACTATGGCTACACCTTC. The encoded protein is CASSRTGRIYYGYTF. The V call is TRBV11-3, the J call TRBJ1-2; 8 nucleotides match TRBD1. The CDR3 is made up of 15 amino acids. Trimming took 8 bases from V and 3 from J; bases not matched to a gene: 11. Per the germline V gene, CDR1 is SGHNT and CDR2 is YENEEA.

This sequence joins TRBV28 and TRBJ2-3; 7 bases are shared with TRBD1. Germline assignment: CDR1 MDHEN and CDR2 SYDVKM. The CDR3 is 16 residues long. V lost 3 bases, J lost 4 bases, and 10 bases stayed unmatched. CDR3 nucleotides: TGTGCCAGCAGTTTCCAGGGGGAGAATGGGGCAGATACGCAGTATTTT. This sequence encodes CASSFQGENGADTQYF.

J is TRBJ2-6 and V is TRBV1; TRBD1 is taken as the D call from the table, unchecked against the DNA. TRBV1 is termed a pseudogene. The CDR3 loop spans 19 amino acids. DNA of the CDR3: TGCGCCAGCAGCCAAGAAGGGGGCGCACTTTGGGCAGGGGCCAACGTCCTGACTTTC. As protein: CASSQEGGALWAGANVLTF.